This T cell receptor (beta chain) is drawn from a study of blood T cell repertoires in COVID-19. Study details: There were acute and convalescent COVID-19 samples, and they came from the United States, Italy and Spain. T cells, B-cell-depleted T cells, or PBMCs provided the cDNA or gDNA that served as material.

From germline, CDR1 is MGHRA and CDR2 YSYEKL. This CDR3 has 18 residues. The J segment lost 6 bases and the V segment lost 0 bases, leaving 13 bases of the junction unmatched. Per the original methods: Reference gene primer amplification in the assay estimated nucleated cell counts. Using immunoSEQ multiplex PCR, the repertoire was profiled, and TCRdb retains in-frame clones only, with some absent. That table supplies the V and J calls and clone size; D and trimming were determined from the DNA. The table includes just under 45,000 clones, around four fifths detected once. The chain recombines TRBV4-1 with TRBJ2-3; 9 nucleotides align to TRBD2. The material sequenced was peripheral blood. The sequence was obtained from a human donor in a cohort sampled during active COVID-19. CDR3 nucleotides: TGCGCCAGCAGCCAAGACCCGTCGGGCGGGGGGGTTCTGGATACGCAGTATTTT. This translates into CASSQDPSGGGVLDTQYF.